Listed here is a single T cell receptor beta chain. The CDR3 has 14 residues. The V and J ends lost 2 bases and 6 bases, in that order; junction bases with no gene match: 5. Germline assignment: CDR1 GTSNPN and CDR2 SVGIG (reference sequence). Peripheral blood and lesional scalp punch biopsies came from alopecia areata patients. Starting from PBMCs, sorting isolated CD4+ and CD8+ T cells. The sample belongs to a study of CD8+ T cells in alopecia areata. Reverse transcribed after extraction, RNA yielded cDNA as the sequencing template. Measured with immunoSEQ multiplex PCR; TCRdb has only the in-frame clones, and not every one. This sample yields 150,000 to 200,000 clones, of which 50% to 60% are seen a single time; 14% to 15% belongs to the top ten.

This specimen was CD4+ T cells sorted from blood, taken at week 0. The V gene is TRBV30, the J gene TRBJ2-4; 9 bases agree with TRBD1. The TCR was taken from a human donor with alopecia areata. CDR3 loop: CAWSRTGEGNIQYF. The CDR3 DNA follows: TGTGCCTGGAGTAGGACAGGGGAGGGAAACATTCAGTACTTC.